The clone carrying this T cell receptor (beta chain) has just one count. This entry comes from a study of blood T cells in healthy people across ages. Combining a sample-barcoded 5' primer with a J-beta primer mix, a second PCR ran for roughly 7 to 11 cycles. MiXCR, run by TCRdb on the 5' RACE reads, gives a single entry per CDR3 protein. The sample has some 760,000 distinct CDR3 sequences, 25% seen once. Germline CDR1 reads SGHDN; CDR2 reads FVKESK. The CDR3 is 16 amino acids. Trimming took off 1 base at V and 2 bases at J, with 9 bases between the two ends. The same data also went into a second study, on T cells of mothers and their children.

The chain uses TRBV14 and TRBJ2-6; D gene ambiguous. The receptor's source is a boy aged 5-17 years in good health. Sequenced: blood. The CDR3 here is CASSQGISPGANVLTF. CDR3 nucleotide sequence: TGTGCCAGCAGCCAAGGGATTTCCCCTGGGGCCAACGTCCTGACTTTC.